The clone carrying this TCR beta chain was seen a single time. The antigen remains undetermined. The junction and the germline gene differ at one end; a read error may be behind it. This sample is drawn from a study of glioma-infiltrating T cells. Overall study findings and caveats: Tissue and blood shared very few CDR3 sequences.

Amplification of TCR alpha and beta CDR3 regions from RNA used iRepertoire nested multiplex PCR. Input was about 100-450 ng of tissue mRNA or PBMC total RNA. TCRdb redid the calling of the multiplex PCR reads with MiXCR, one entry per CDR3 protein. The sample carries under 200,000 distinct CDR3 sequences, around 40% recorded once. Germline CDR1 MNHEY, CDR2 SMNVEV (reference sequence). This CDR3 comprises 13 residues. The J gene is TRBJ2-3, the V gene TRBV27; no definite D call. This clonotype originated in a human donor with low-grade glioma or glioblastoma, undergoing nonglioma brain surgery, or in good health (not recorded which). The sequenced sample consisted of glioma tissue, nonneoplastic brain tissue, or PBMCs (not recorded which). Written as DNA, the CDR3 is TGTGCCAGCAGTTTTGGGGTGCCAGATACGAAGTATTTT. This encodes CASSFGVPDTKYF.